The present entry profiles one T cell receptor (beta chain) with its context. These data belong to a study of blood T cell repertoires in COVID-19. Study overall: Samples of COVID-19 (acute and convalescent) were obtained from the United States, Italy and Spain. Sample material is recorded as cDNA or gDNA derived from T cells, B-cell-depleted T cells, or PBMCs.

As processed by the authors: Reference gene primer amplification gave estimated nucleated cell counts. Measured with immunoSEQ multiplex PCR; TCRdb has only the in-frame clones, and not every one. V, J and clone size reflect that table, while D and trimming were determined from the DNA. The data hold some 34,000 clones, with about 85% observed a single time. Unmatched junction bases numbered 10, after V lost 0 bases and J lost 7 bases. The length of the CDR3 is 17 residues. CDR1 and CDR2 (germline): SNHLY, FYNNEI. The clonotype originates from a human donor in a cohort sampled during active COVID-19. Sequenced sample: peripheral blood. V gene TRBV2 combines with J gene TRBJ2-1, with 9 bases aligning to TRBD2. Here the CDR3 DNA reads TGTGCCAGCAGTGAAGCGCTTTGGCGGGAGGGGTTGAATGAGCAGTTCTTC. Protein: CASSEALWREGLNEQFF.